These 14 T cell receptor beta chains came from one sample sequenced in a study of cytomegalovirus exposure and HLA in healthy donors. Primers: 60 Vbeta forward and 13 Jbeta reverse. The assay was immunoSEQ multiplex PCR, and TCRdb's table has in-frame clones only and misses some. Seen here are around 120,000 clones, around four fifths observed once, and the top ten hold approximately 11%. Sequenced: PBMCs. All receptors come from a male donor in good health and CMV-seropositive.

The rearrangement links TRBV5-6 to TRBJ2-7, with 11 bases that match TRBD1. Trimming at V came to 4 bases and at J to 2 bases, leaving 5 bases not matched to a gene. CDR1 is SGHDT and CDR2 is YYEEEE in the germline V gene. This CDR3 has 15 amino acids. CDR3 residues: CASSGGQGAPYEQYF. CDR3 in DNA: TGTGCCAGCAGCGGCGGACAGGGGGCACCCTACGAGCAGTACTTC.

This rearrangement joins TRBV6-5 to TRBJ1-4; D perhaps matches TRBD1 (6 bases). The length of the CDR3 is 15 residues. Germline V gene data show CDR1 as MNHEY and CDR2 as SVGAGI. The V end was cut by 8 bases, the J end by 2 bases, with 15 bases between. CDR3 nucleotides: TGTGCCAGCTCCCCCGGGACAACTACTAATGAAAAACTGTTTTTT. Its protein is CASSPGTTTNEKLFF.

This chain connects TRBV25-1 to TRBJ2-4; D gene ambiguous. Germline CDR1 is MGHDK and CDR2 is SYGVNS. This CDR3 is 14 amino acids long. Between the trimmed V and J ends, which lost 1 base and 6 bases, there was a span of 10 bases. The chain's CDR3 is CASSEWFERNIQYF. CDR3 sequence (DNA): TGTGCCAGCAGTGAATGGTTTGAGCGAAACATTCAGTACTTC.

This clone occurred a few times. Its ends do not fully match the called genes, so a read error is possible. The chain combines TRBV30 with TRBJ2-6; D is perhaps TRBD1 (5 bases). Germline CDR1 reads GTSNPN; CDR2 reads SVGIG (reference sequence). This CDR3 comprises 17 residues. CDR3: CAWSALSGYSGANGLTF. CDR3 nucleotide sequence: TGTGCCTGGAGTGCTCTATCCGGGTACTCTGGGGCCAACGGCCTGACTTTC.

DNA for the CDR3: TGTGCCAGTAGCCCCGAGGGCACCGGGGAGCTGTTTTTT. This encodes CASSPEGTGELFF. The V and J genes are TRBV19 and TRBJ2-2; D perhaps matches TRBD2 (5 bases). Germline V gene sequence: CDR1 LNHDA, CDR2 SQIVND (reference sequence). Trimming removed 6 bases from V and 4 bases from J, with 9 bases in between. The CDR3 loop spans 13 amino acids.

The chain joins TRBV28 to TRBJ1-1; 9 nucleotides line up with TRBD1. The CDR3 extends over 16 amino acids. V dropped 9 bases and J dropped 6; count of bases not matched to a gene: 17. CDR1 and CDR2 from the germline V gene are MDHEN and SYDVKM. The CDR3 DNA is TGTGCCAGAACAGGGACAGGGCGGTTGGTTGACCCTGAAGCTTTCTTT. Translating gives CARTGTGRLVDPEAFF.

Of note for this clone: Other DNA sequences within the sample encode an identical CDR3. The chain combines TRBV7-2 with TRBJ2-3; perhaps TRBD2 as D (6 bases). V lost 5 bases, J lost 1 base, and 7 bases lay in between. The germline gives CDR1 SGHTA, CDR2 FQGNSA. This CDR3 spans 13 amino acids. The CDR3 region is CASSPGGTDTQYF. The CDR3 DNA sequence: TGTGCCAGCAGCCCGGGGGGCACAGATACGCAGTATTTT.

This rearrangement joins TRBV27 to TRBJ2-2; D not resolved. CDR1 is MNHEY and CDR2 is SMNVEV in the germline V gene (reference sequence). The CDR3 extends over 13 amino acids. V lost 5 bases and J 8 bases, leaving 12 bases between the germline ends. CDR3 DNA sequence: TGTGCCAGCAGTGGTAGAAATTTGGGGGAGCTGTTTTTT. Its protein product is CASSGRNLGELFF.

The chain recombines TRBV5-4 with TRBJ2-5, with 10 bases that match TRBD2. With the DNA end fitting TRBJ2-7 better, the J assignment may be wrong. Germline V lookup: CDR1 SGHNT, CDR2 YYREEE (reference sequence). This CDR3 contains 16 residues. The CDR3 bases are TGTGCCAGCAGCTTGGCTAGCGGGAGACTCCGGGTCGAGCAGTACTTC. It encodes CASSLASGRLRVEQYF.

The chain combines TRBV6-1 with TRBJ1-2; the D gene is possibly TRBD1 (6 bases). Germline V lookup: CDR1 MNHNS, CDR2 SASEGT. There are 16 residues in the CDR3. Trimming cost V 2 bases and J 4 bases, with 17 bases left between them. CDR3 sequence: CASSEWAGEMGYGYTF. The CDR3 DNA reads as TGTGCCAGCAGTGAATGGGCAGGGGAGATGGGCTATGGCTACACCTTC.

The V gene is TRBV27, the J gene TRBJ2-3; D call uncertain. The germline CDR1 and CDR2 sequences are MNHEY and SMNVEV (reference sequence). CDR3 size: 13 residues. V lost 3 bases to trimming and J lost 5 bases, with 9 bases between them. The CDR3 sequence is CASSFLGGDTQYF. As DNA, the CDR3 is TGTGCCAGCAGTTTCCTTGGCGGAGATACGCAGTATTTT.

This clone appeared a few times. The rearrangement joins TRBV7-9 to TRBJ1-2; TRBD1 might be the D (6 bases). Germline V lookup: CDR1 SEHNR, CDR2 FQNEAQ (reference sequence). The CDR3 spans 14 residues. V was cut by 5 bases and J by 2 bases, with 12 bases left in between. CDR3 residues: CASSLKTGNYGYTF. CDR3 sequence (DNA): TGTGCCAGCAGCCTAAAAACAGGGAACTATGGCTACACCTTC.

The DNA of the CDR3 is TGCGCCAGCAGCCAAGACCTTAGCAATCAGCCCCAGCATTTT. Residues: CASSQDLSNQPQHF. The chain uses TRBV4-1 and TRBJ1-5; D is ambiguous. V dropped 0 bases and J dropped 0 bases, with 3 bases sitting between them. This CDR3 spans 14 amino acids. CDR1 and CDR2 (germline): MGHRA, YSYEKL.

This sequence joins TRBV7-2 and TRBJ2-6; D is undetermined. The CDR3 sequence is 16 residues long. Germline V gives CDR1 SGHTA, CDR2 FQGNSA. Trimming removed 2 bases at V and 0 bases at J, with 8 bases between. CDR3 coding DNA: TGTGCCAGCAGCTTATCTATAAGCTCTGGGGCCAACGTCCTGACTTTC. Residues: CASSLSISSGANVLTF.